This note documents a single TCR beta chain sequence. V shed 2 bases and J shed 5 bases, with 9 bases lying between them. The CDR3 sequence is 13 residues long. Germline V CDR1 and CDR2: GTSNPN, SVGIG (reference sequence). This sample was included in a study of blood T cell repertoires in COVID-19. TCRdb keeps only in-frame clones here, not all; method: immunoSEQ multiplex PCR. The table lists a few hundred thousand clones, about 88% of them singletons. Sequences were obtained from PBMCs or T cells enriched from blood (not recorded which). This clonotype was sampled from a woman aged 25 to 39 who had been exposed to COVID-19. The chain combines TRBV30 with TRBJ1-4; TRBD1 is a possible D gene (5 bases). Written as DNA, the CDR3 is TGTGCCTGGAGTAGGGGTGGAAATGAAAAACTGTTTTTT. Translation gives CAWSRGGNEKLFF.